This TCR beta chain was found in a study of CD8 T cells in Susac syndrome. The germline CDR1 and CDR2 sequences are SGHTA and FQGNSA. V trimming: 5 bases; J trimming: 0 bases; junction bases outside the gene matches: 3. This CDR3 comprises 14 residues. Details on this clonotype: Antigen unknown.

Random-hexamer reverse transcription was applied to about 0.45 to 1 ug RNA. TCRdb ran MiXCR on the immunoSEQ multiplex PCR reads and lists one entry per CDR3 protein. The sample records about 180,000 distinct CDR3 sequences, 85% to 95% being singletons. Overall study results and limits: As the study acknowledged, the number of individuals in its TCR sequencing and HLA analysis was relatively small.

Material for sequencing was CD4+ T cells from PBMCs. The sequence was obtained from a human donor with Susac syndrome. The chain carries TRBV7-2 and TRBJ1-1, with 7 nucleotides matching TRBD1. CDR3 region: CASSTDRVNTEAFF. The CDR3 nucleotides are TGTGCCAGCAGCACAGACAGGGTGAACACTGAAGCTTTCTTT.